The 8 T cell receptor beta chains presented below share a single source sample, sequenced in a study of graft-versus-host responses after intestinal transplantation (dated by TCRdb to the early 2020s). Antigen specificity for these receptors is unknown. The time point label here, explained by the study, means: cells obtained before transplantation from donor or recipient. Libraries were prepared through the immunoSEQ multiplex PCR assay. The clones in this table, taken by TCRdb from immuneACCESS, are in-frame only. Not every clone is retained; where verified, under half of the shortfall comes from an unresolved V gene, and the cause of the rest is unknown. This sample gives approximately 93,000 clones in total; roughly 90% of them show up just once. In total, the top ten clones hold over 0.06% of the sample. This specimen consisted of unstimulated CD8+ T cells sorted from spleen or lymph node cells, obtained before transplant. Receptors were obtained from a human donor who was the organ donor for an intestinal transplant.

The chain recombines TRBV28 with TRBJ1-4, with 7 bases aligning to TRBD1. This CDR3 spans 16 amino acids. Germline trimming cut 5 bases from V and 7 bases from J; bases unmatched to any gene: 13. CDR1 and CDR2 from the germline V gene are MDHEN and SYDVKM. This CDR3 is CASSAPRQGGGEKLFF. CDR3 DNA sequence: TGTGCCAGCAGTGCCCCAAGACAGGGCGGCGGTGAAAAACTGTTTTTT.

The chain has TRBV10-3 and TRBJ2-5; D is possibly TRBD2 (6 bases). From germline, CDR1 is ENHRY and CDR2 SYGVKD. The CDR3 covers 15 residues. Trimming removed 0 bases at V and 2 bases at J, with 10 bases between. The CDR3 reads CAISESGGGQETQYF. In DNA form, the CDR3 reads TGTGCCATCAGTGAGTCCGGGGGTGGGCAAGAGACCCAGTACTTC.

The J gene is TRBJ2-7, the V gene TRBV6-5; D may be TRBD1 (7 bases). The V gene's germline CDR1 is MNHEY and CDR2 SVGAGI. Trimming cost V 4 bases and J 6 bases, with 13 bases left between them. The CDR3 totals 13 residues. The CDR3 DNA reads TGTGCCAGCAGTTTTGGAGGGGGCCTCGAGCAGTACTTC. Its translation: CASSFGGGLEQYF.

The chain couples TRBV5-8 to TRBJ1-1; unclear D gene. This CDR3 is 12 amino acids long. CDR1 is SGHTS and CDR2 is YDEGEE in the germline V gene. V was trimmed by 0 bases and J by 8 bases, leaving 8 bases between them. This CDR3 reads CASSLVGREAFF. In DNA, the CDR3 is TGTGCCAGCAGCTTGGTGGGCAGGGAAGCTTTCTTT.

The chain links TRBV6-1 to TRBJ2-6, with 8 bases identical to TRBD1. V trimming: 3 bases; J trimming: 4 bases; junction bases outside the gene matches: 8. Germline CDR1 and CDR2: MNHNS and SASEGT. This CDR3 region has 17 residues. The CDR3 sequence is CASSDWTGPAGANVLTF. The DNA for the CDR3 is TGTGCCAGCAGTGATTGGACAGGGCCTGCAGGGGCCAACGTCCTGACTTTC.

This chain links TRBV6-1 with TRBJ2-5, with 10 nucleotides matching TRBD1. With V trimmed by 2 bases and J by 7 bases, 10 bases remained unmatched. Germline CDR1 is MNHNS and CDR2 is SASEGT. There are 16 residues in the CDR3. The CDR3 reads CASSEFRTGGMGTQYF. The CDR3 DNA follows: TGTGCCAGCAGTGAATTTCGGACAGGGGGGATGGGGACCCAGTACTTC.

The chain combines TRBV27 with TRBJ1-1, with a tentative D call TRBD1 (5 bases). The CDR3 runs to 11 residues. Per the germline V gene, CDR1 is MNHEY and CDR2 is SMNVEV (reference sequence). Trimming shortened V by 5 bases and J by 6 bases, and 7 bases separated the two germline ends. CDR3 amino acids: CASSGGAEAFF. The CDR3 DNA reads TGTGCCAGCAGTGGAGGGGCTGAAGCTTTCTTT.

The chain links TRBV7-9 to TRBJ1-2, with TRBD1 matching 10 bases. Per germline, CDR1 SEHNR and CDR2 FQNEAQ (reference sequence). V lost 5 bases and J lost 7; bases outside the gene matches: 13. The CDR3 consists of 16 residues. The CDR3 protein is CASSQPFGTGVLGYTF. The CDR3 bases are TGTGCCAGCAGCCAACCTTTCGGGACAGGGGTTCTTGGCTACACCTTC.